This T cell receptor (beta chain) was retrieved from a study of technical replicates of blood from a few donors. The CDR3 has 15 amino acids. The V end was cut by 6 bases, the J end by 6 bases, with 22 bases between. Per the germline V gene, CDR1 is SGHDT and CDR2 is YYEEEE. Libraries were prepared by immunoSEQ multiplex PCR; TCRdb keeps only in-frame clonotypes and omits some of them. The top ten clones hold less than 5% of a sample with some 49,000 clones, around 90% of them seen once. This sequence was found in a human donor in good health. Some clones in this sample may be carry-over from other donors' samples. Sequenced input: PBMCs. V and J are TRBV5-6 and TRBJ2-7, with TRBD1 as a possible D gene (7 bases). CDR3 coding DNA: TGTGCCAGCACCCGAGTGGGGCAGGGGGGAGGCGAGCAGTACTTC. Translating it yields CASTRVGQGGGEQYF.